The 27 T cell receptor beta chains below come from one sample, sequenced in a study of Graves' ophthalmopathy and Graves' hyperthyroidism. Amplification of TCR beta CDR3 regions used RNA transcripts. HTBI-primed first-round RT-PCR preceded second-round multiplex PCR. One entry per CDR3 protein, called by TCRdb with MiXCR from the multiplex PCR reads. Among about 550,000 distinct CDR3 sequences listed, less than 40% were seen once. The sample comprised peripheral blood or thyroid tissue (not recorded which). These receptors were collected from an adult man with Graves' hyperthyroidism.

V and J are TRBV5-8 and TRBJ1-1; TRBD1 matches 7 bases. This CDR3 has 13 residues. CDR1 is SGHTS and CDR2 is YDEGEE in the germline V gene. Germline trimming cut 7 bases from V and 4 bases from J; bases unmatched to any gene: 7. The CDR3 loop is CASVNRGPTEAFF. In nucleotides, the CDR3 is TGTGCCAGCGTTAACAGGGGTCCCACTGAAGCTTTCTTT.

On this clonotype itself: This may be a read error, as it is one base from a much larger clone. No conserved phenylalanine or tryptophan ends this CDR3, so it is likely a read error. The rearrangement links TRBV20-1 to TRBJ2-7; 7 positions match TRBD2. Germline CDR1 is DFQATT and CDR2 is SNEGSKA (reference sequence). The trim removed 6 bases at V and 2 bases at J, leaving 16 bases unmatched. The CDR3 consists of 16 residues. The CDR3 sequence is CSAEGRLSGAPYEQYS. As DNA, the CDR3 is TGCAGTGCCGAAGGCCGACTGAGCGGGGCTCCCTACGAGCAGTACTCC.

CDR3 protein: CSAREASGGQETQYF. Written as DNA, the CDR3 is TGCAGTGCTAGAGAGGCTAGCGGGGGCCAAGAGACCCAGTACTTC. The chain combines TRBV20-1 with TRBJ2-5; the match to TRBD2 covers 10 bases. The germline gives CDR1 DFQATT, CDR2 SNEGSKA (reference sequence). V was clipped by 0 bases and J by 1 base; unmatched bases: 2. The CDR3 is 15 residues long.

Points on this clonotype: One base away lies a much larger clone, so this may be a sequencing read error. The CDR3 loop is CASSPNRRQVREAQYF. CDR3 DNA sequence: TGTGCCAGCAGCCCAAACCGAAGACAGGTTCGAGAGGCCCAGTACTTC. The V call is TRBV7-3, the J call TRBJ2-5; D might be TRBD1 (6 bases). CDR3 size: 16 residues. CDR1 is SGHTA and CDR2 is FQGTGA in the germline V gene.

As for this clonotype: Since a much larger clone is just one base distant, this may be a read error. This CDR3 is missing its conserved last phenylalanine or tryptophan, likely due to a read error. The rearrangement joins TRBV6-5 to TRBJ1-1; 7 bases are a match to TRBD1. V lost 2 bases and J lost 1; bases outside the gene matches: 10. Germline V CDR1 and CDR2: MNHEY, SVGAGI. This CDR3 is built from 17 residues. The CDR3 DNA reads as TGTGCCAGCAGTTACCGTATCAGGACAGGAAGGAACACTGAAGCTTTCTCT. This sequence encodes CASSYRIRTGRNTEAFS.

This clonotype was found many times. CDR3 loop: CASSDIPPTSNSYEQYF. The DNA of the CDR3 is TGTGCCAGCAGTGACATCCCCCCCACCAGCAACTCCTACGAGCAGTACTTC. The chain carries TRBV6-4 and TRBJ2-7; the D is unclear. The V gene lost 2 bases and the J gene lost 0 bases, with 17 bases spanning the gap. Germline CDR1 MRHNA, CDR2 SNTAGT. CDR3 length equals 17 residues.

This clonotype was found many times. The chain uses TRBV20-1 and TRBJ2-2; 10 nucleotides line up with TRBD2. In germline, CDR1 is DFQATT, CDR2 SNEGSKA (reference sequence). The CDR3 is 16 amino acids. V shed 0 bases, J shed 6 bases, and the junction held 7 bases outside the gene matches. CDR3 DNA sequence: TGCAGTGCTAGAGATCGTCGGCTAGCGGGAGCCGGGGAGCTGTTTTTT. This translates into CSARDRRLAGAGELFF.

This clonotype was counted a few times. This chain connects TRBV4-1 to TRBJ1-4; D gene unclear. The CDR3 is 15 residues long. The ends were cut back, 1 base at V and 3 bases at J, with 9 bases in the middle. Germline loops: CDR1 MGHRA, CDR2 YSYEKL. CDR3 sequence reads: CASSQGARSNEKLFF. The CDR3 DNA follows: TGCGCCAGCAGCCAAGGAGCCAGGTCTAATGAAAAACTGTTTTTT.

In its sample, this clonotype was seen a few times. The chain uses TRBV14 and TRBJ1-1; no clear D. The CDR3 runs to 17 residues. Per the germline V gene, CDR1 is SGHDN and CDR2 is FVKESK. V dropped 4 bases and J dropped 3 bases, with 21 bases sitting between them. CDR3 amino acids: CASSPRGFTLGDTEAFF. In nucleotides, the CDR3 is TGTGCCAGCAGCCCAAGAGGGTTTACTTTAGGCGACACTGAAGCTTTCTTT.

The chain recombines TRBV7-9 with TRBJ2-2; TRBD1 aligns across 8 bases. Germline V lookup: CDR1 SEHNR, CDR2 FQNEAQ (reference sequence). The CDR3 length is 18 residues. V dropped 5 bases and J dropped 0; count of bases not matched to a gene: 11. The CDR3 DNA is TGTGCCAGCAGCGCGCGGAGGACAGGGTACTCGAACACCGGGGAGCTGTTTTTT. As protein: CASSARRTGYSNTGELFF. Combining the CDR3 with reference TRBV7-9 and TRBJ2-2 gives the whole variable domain DTGVSQNPRHKITKRGQNVTFRCDPISEHNRLYWYRQTLGQGPEFLTYFQNEAQLEKSRLLSDRFSAERPKGSFSTLEIQRTEQGDSAMYLCASSARRTGYSNTGELFFGEGSRLTVL.

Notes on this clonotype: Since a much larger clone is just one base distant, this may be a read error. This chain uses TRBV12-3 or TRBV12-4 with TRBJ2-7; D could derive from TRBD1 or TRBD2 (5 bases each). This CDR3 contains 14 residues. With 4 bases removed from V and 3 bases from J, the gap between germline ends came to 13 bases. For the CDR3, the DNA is TGTGCCAGCAGTTCGGGGCTAGCTAACTACGAGCAGTACTTC. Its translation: CASSSGLANYEQYF.

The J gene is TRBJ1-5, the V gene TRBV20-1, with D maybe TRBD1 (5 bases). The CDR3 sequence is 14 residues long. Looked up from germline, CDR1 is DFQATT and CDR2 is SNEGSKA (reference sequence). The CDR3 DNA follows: TGCAGCGCTGACCGGGACCCCATGGATCAGCCCCAGCATTTT. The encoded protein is CSADRDPMDQPQHF.

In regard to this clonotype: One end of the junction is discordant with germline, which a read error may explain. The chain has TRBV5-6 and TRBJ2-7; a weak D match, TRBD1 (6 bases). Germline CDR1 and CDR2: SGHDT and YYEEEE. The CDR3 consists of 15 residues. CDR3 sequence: CASRPGHRGSYEQYF. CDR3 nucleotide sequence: TGTGCCAGCAGACCGGGACATAGGGGAAGCTACGAACAGTACTTC.

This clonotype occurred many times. CDR3 in amino acids: CASSVLATYEQYF. The CDR3 DNA reads as TGTGCCAGCAGTGTTCTAGCTACCTACGAGCAGTACTTC. V and J are TRBV2 and TRBJ2-7, with D perhaps TRBD2 (5 bases). The CDR3 sequence is 13 residues long. Trimming left V 4 bases short and J 2 bases short, with 9 bases between. The germline V gene has CDR1 SNHLY and CDR2 FYNNEI.

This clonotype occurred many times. The CDR3 DNA reads as TGTGCCAGCAGCGAGACAGGGGGCCTTAGCAATCAGCCCCAGCATTTT. This codes for CASSETGGLSNQPQHF. This sequence joins TRBV6-5 and TRBJ1-5; the match to TRBD1 covers 10 bases. The CDR3 sequence is 16 residues long. Trimming cost V 6 bases and J 0 bases; bases outside gene matches: 5. In germline, CDR1 is MNHEY, CDR2 SVGAGI.

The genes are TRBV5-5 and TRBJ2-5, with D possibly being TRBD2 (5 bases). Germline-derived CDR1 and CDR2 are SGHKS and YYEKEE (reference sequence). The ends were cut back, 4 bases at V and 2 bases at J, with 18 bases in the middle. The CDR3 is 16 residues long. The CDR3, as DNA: TGTGCCAGCAGCCCGCGGAGGCGACCGCTACAAGAGACCCAGTACTTC. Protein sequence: CASSPRRRPLQETQYF.

The CDR3 region has the DNA TGTGCCAGCAGCGCGCCTAGCGGGAGCTCCTACAATGAGCAGTTCTTC. Translated: CASSAPSGSSYNEQFF. This chain connects TRBV9 to TRBJ2-7, with TRBD2 matching over 10 bases. Judging by the DNA end, TRBJ2-1 fits better; the J call may be wrong. CDR1 is SGDLS, CDR2 YYNGEE, per germline. The CDR3 is made up of 16 amino acids.

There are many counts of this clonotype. CDR3: CASSLDRQGGGYTF. DNA for the CDR3: TGTGCCAGCAGCTTAGATCGGCAGGGAGGTGGCTACACCTTC. The chain has TRBV7-2 and TRBJ1-2, with D perhaps TRBD1 (5 bases). V was cut by 1 base and J by 7 bases, with 13 bases left in between. The CDR3 extends over 14 amino acids. Germline V gives CDR1 SGHTA, CDR2 FQGNSA.

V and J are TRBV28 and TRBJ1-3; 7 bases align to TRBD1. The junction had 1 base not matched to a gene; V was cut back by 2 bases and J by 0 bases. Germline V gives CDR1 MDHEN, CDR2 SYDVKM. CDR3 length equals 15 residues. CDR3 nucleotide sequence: TGTGCCAGCAGTTTACAGGGGGTCTCTGGAAACACCATATATTTT. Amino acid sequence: CASSLQGVSGNTIYF. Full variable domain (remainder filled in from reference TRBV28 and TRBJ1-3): DVKVTQSSRYLVKRTGEKVFLECVQDMDHENMFWYRQDPGLGLRLIYFSYDVKMKEKGDIPEGYSVSREKKERFSLILESASTNQTSMYLCASSLQGVSGNTIYFGEGSWLTVV.

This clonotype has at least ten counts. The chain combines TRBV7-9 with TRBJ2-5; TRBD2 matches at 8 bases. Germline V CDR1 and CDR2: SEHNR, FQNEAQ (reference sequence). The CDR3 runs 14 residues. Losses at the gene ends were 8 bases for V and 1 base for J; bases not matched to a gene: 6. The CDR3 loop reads CASGLAGPQETQYF. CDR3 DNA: TGTGCCAGCGGGCTAGCGGGCCCCCAAGAGACCCAGTACTTC.

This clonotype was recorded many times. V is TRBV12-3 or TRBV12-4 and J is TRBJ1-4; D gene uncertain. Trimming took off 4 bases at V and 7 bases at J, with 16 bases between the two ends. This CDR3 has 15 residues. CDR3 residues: CASSSLMWGGEKLFF. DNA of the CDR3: TGTGCCAGCAGTTCCCTGATGTGGGGTGGTGAAAAACTGTTTTTT.

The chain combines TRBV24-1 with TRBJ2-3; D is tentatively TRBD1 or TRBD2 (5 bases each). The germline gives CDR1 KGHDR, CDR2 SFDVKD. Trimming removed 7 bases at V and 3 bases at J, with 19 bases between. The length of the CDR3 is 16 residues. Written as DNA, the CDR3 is TGTGCCACCAGCCCCGCGGAGGCGAGGGGAACAGATACGCAGTATTTT. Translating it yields CATSPAEARGTDTQYF.

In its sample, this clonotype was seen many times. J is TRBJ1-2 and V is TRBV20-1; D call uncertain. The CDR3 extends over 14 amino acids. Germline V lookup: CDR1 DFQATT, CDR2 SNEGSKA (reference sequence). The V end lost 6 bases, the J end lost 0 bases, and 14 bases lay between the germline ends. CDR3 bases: TGCAGTGCGGACCCACATACACCTAACTATGGCTACACCTTC. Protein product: CSADPHTPNYGYTF.

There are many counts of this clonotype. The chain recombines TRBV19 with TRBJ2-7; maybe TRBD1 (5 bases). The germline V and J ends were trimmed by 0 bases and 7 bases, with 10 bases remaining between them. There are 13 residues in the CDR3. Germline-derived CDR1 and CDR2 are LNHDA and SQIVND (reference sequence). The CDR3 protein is CASSIDRVQEQYF. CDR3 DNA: TGTGCCAGTAGTATAGACAGGGTGCAAGAGCAGTACTTC.

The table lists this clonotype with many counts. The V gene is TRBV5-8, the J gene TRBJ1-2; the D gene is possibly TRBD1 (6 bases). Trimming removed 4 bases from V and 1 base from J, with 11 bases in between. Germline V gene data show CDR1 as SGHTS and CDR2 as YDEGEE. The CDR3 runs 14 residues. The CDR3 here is CASSRGQNNYGYTF. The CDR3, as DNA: TGTGCCAGCAGCAGGGGACAAAATAACTATGGCTACACCTTC.

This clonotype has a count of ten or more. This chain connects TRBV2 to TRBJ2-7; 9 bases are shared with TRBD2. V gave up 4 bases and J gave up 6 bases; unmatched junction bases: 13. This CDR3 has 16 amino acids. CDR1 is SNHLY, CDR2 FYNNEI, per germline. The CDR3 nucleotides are TGTGCCAGCAGTGGCGTGGCGGGAGGGCCGGGTCGCGAGCAGTACTTC. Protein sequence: CASSGVAGGPGREQYF. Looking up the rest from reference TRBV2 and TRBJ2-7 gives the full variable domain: EPEVTQTPSHQVTQMGQEVILRCVPISNHLYFYWYRQILGQKVEFLVSFYNNEISEKSEIFDDQFSVERPDGSNFTLKIRSTKLEDSAMYFCASSGVAGGPGREQYFGPGTRLTVT.

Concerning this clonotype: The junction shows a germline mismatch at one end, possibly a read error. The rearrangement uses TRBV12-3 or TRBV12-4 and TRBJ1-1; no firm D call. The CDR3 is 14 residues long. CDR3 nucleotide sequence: TGTGCCAGCGGTTTATTAACGGGAAGCACTGAAGCTTTCTTT. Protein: CASGLLTGSTEAFF.